This T cell receptor beta chain stems from a study of blood T cell repertoires in COVID-19. Study details: Sources were T cells, B-cell-depleted T cells, or PBMCs; the material itself was cDNA or gDNA.

In the authors' methods: Reference gene primers were amplified, and this amplification served to estimate nucleated cell counts. Measured with immunoSEQ multiplex PCR; TCRdb has only the in-frame clones, and not every one. That table gives V, J and clone size, and the DNA gave D and trimming. Of tens of thousands of clones listed, 70% to 90% were seen once; the top ten hold 30% to 45%. In germline, CDR1 is SSHAT, CDR2 FNYEAQ (reference sequence). The CDR3 is 14 residues long. About this clone itself: The junction shows a germline mismatch at one end, possibly a read error.

The sequenced sample consisted of peripheral blood. The J gene is TRBJ2-7, the V gene TRBV7-7, with a possible D match to TRBD1 (6 bases). The clonotype was recovered from a man aged 70-80 years with acute or convalescent COVID-19. The CDR3 DNA reads TGTGCTAGCAGCTTTGACAGGTACTCCTACGAGCAGTACTTC. Its translation is CASSFDRYSYEQYF.